This TCR beta chain appears in the sequencing data of a study of cytomegalovirus exposure and HLA in healthy donors. The PCR used 60 Vbeta and 13 Jbeta primers. Generated by immunoSEQ multiplex PCR, the TCRdb table keeps only in-frame clones and is missing some. The sample comprises some 190,000 clones, about four fifths of which are singletons, and 1.5% rests with the top ten. The clonotype comes from a middle-aged man in good health and CMV-seronegative. Material: PBMCs.

The CDR3 protein is CASSVETSGEISYEQYF. The CDR3 DNA reads TGTGCCAGCAGCGTAGAGACTAGCGGGGAAATATCCTACGAGCAGTACTTC. The J gene is TRBJ2-7, the V gene TRBV9, with 11 bases identical to TRBD2. CDR3 size: 17 residues. V was clipped by 0 bases and J by 1 base; unmatched bases: 6. CDR1 and CDR2 from the germline V gene are SGDLS and YYNGEE.